This record looks at one T cell receptor (beta chain) sequence and its context. Multiplex touch-down PCR amplified TRB using TRB-A and TRB-B pools in one tube. From its re-call of the multiplex PCR reads, TCRdb lists each CDR3 protein once, without DNA. The sample table includes 11,000 or so distinct CDR3 sequences. These data are taken from a study of T cell clusters in autoimmune cytopenias. The CDR3 is 12 residues long. The germline CDR1 and CDR2 sequences are SGHDT and YYEEEE. TRB amplification used approximately 250 ng of peripheral blood genomic DNA. The data also belong to a second study, concerning T cell repertoires in aging, cancer and after chemotherapy. This second report adds: Age-matched healthy donors had significantly more diverse, less clonal blood TCR repertoires than untreated cancer patients. Median generation probability rose over the chemotherapy interval in each cancer cohort, suggesting rebound thymic output. These repertoire data do not allow conclusions about immunological memory after chemotherapy.

Sequenced sample: peripheral blood. The chain combines TRBV5-6 with TRBJ2-7. The clonotype comes from a human donor in good health. The CDR3 sequence is CASSWLTDEQYF. Supplemented by reference TRBV5-6 and TRBJ2-7, the full variable domain reads DAGVTQSPTHLIKTRGQQVTLRCSPKSGHDTVSWYQQALGQGPQFIFQYYEEEERQRGNFPDRFSGHQFPNYSSELNVNALLLGDSALYLCASSWLTDEQYFGPGTRLTVT.